These T cell receptor beta chains were read from a single sample in a study of blood T cell repertoires in COVID-19. Assay used: immunoSEQ multiplex PCR; TCRdb lists only in-frame clones, some missing. The table lists about 250,000 clones, around 83% of them singletons, with roughly 5.8% in the top ten. What was sequenced was peripheral blood. The receptors come from a man older than 75 with acute or convalescent COVID-19. Each CDR3 is given with its conserved first and last residue. D genes are given only for firm matches. The size field is filled for only some rows; it gives once, few, many or a size class.

clone size: NA; J gene: TRBJ2-1; D gene: TRBD2; V gene: TRBV28; CDR3 protein: CASSSSGGRESYNEQFF; CDR3 DNA: TGTGCCAGCAGCTCCTCGGGGGGGAGGGAGTCCTACAATGAGCAGTTCTTC
clone size: NA; J gene: TRBJ2-7; D gene: NA; V gene: TRBV6-1; CDR3 protein: CASSESGYEQYF; CDR3 DNA: TGTGCCAGCAGTGAGTCAGGCTACGAGCAGTACTTC
clone size: NA; J gene: TRBJ2-7; D gene: TRBD1; V gene: TRBV28; CDR3 protein: CASSPSPGQGAREQYF; CDR3 DNA: TGTGCCAGCAGCCCGAGCCCGGGACAGGGGGCGAGGGAGCAGTACTTC
clone size: few; J gene: TRBJ2-2; D gene: NA; V gene: TRBV21-1; CDR3 protein: CASSTVARWAGELFF; CDR3 DNA: TGTGCCAGCAGCACCGTAGCGCGGTGGGCCGGGGAGCTGTTTTTT
clone size: NA; J gene: TRBJ2-1; D gene: TRBD1; V gene: TRBV24-1; CDR3 protein: CATSDRDRGQEQFF; CDR3 DNA: TGTGCCACCAGTGACCGGGACAGGGGGCAGGAGCAGTTCTTC
clone size: NA; J gene: TRBJ2-1; D gene: NA; V gene: TRBV5-1; CDR3 protein: CASSLAGTLRNEQFF; CDR3 DNA: TGCGCCAGCAGCTTGGCGGGGACACTGAGGAATGAGCAGTTCTTC
clone size: few; J gene: TRBJ2-3; D gene: TRBD1; V gene: TRBV28; CDR3 protein: CASSSHSRGRDTDTQYF; CDR3 DNA: TGTGCCAGCAGTTCCCATTCCAGGGGGCGGGACACAGATACGCAGTATTTT
clone size: NA; J gene: TRBJ2-1; D gene: NA; V gene: TRBV27; CDR3 protein: CASSLFGSYNEQFF; CDR3 DNA: TGTGCCAGCAGTTTATTCGGGTCTTACAATGAGCAGTTCTTC
clone size: NA; J gene: TRBJ2-6; D gene: NA; V gene: TRBV20-1; CDR3 protein: CSASTSPGNVLTF; CDR3 DNA: TGCAGTGCTAGTACCAGTCCTGGCAACGTCCTGACTTTC
clone size: NA; J gene: TRBJ1-3; D gene: NA; V gene: TRBV3-1/TRBV3-2; CDR3 protein: CASSQDRFSGNTIYF; CDR3 DNA: TGTGCCAGCAGCCAAGACAGGTTCTCTGGAAACACCATATATTTT
clone size: NA; J gene: TRBJ1-4; D gene: TRBD1; V gene: TRBV5-6; CDR3 protein: CASSLRTGFNEKLFF; CDR3 DNA: TGTGCCAGCAGCCTGAGGACAGGATTTAATGAAAAACTGTTTTTT
clone size: once; J gene: TRBJ2-5; D gene: NA; V gene: TRBV5-1; CDR3 protein: CASSFKGSYQETQYF; CDR3 DNA: TGCGCCAGCAGCTTTAAGGGGTCATACCAAGAGACCCAGTACTTC
clone size: NA; J gene: TRBJ2-1; D gene: NA; V gene: TRBV30; CDR3 protein: CAWRIGGRPSYNEQFF; CDR3 DNA: TGTGCCTGGAGGATAGGGGGACGCCCGTCCTACAATGAGCAGTTCTTC
clone size: NA; J gene: TRBJ2-7; D gene: NA; V gene: TRBV28; CDR3 protein: CASSSPPRWLEEQYF; CDR3 DNA: TGTGCCAGCAGTTCCCCCCCTAGGTGGTTGGAAGAGCAGTACTTC
clone size: NA; J gene: TRBJ2-3; D gene: TRBD1; V gene: TRBV29-1; CDR3 protein: CSVQGAGTQYF; CDR3 DNA: TGCAGCGTGCAGGGGGCCGGTACGCAGTATTTT
clone size: NA; J gene: TRBJ1-1; D gene: NA; V gene: TRBV6-5; CDR3 protein: CATARMNTEAFF; CDR3 DNA: TGTGCCACCGCGCGCATGAACACTGAAGCTTTCTTT
clone size: few; J gene: TRBJ2-1; D gene: TRBD2; V gene: TRBV4-2; CDR3 protein: CASTPVGRDNEQFF; CDR3 DNA: TGTGCCAGCACCCCGGTGGGGAGGGACAATGAGCAGTTCTTC
clone size: NA; J gene: TRBJ2-1; D gene: NA; V gene: TRBV29-1; CDR3 protein: CSVEGGGPSAYNEQFF; CDR3 DNA: TGCAGCGTTGAAGGCGGCGGCCCCAGCGCCTACAATGAGCAGTTCTTC
clone size: NA; J gene: TRBJ2-3; D gene: TRBD2; V gene: TRBV6-1; CDR3 protein: CASSEAAMAGGRDTQYF; CDR3 DNA: TGTGCCAGCAGTGAAGCGGCTATGGCGGGAGGGCGGGATACGCAGTATTTT
clone size: NA; J gene: TRBJ2-1; D gene: TRBD1; V gene: TRBV6-5; CDR3 protein: CASSYDRVPANEQFF; CDR3 DNA: TGTGCCAGCAGCTATGACAGGGTGCCGGCCAATGAGCAGTTCTTC
clone size: NA; J gene: TRBJ2-3; D gene: NA; V gene: TRBV11-3; CDR3 protein: CASSLGQSYTDTQYF; CDR3 DNA: TGTGCCAGCAGCTTAGGACAGTCCTACACAGATACGCAGTATTTT
clone size: NA; J gene: TRBJ1-1; D gene: TRBD1; V gene: TRBV18; CDR3 protein: CASSPGQGVWAFF; CDR3 DNA: TGTGCCAGCTCACCCGGGCAGGGGGTTTGGGCTTTCTTT
clone size: NA; J gene: TRBJ1-2; D gene: TRBD1; V gene: TRBV2; CDR3 protein: CASSESGQRYGYTF; CDR3 DNA: TGTGCCAGCAGTGAATCGGGACAGCGCTATGGCTACACCTTC
clone size: few; J gene: TRBJ1-1; D gene: TRBD1; V gene: TRBV5-1; CDR3 protein: CASSLSGRTGGTEAFF; CDR3 DNA: TGCGCCAGCAGCTTGAGTGGGCGGACAGGGGGCACTGAAGCTTTCTTT
clone size: few; J gene: TRBJ1-5; D gene: TRBD1; V gene: TRBV11-2; CDR3 protein: CASSPKAGTGWQPQHF; CDR3 DNA: TGTGCCAGCAGCCCCAAGGCGGGGACAGGGTGGCAGCCCCAGCATTTT
clone size: NA; J gene: TRBJ2-7; D gene: NA; V gene: TRBV5-6; CDR3 protein: CASIHYGGTYEQYF; CDR3 DNA: TGTGCCAGCATTCATTACGGGGGAACCTACGAGCAGTACTTC
clone size: NA; J gene: TRBJ1-6; D gene: NA; V gene: TRBV11-3; CDR3 protein: CASSLVRTSPLHF; CDR3 DNA: TGTGCCAGCAGCTTAGTTCGGACATCACCCCTCCACTTT
clone size: NA; J gene: TRBJ1-1; D gene: TRBD1; V gene: TRBV27; CDR3 protein: CASRLQGENTEAFF; CDR3 DNA: TGTGCCAGCAGGTTACAGGGGGAGAACACTGAAGCTTTCTTT
clone size: NA; J gene: TRBJ2-2; D gene: NA; V gene: TRBV13; CDR3 protein: CASSRVGELFF; CDR3 DNA: TGTGCCAGCAGCCGAGTCGGGGAGCTGTTTTTT
clone size: NA; J gene: TRBJ1-4; D gene: NA; V gene: TRBV27; CDR3 protein: CASRVQGATNEKLFF; CDR3 DNA: TGTGCCAGCAGAGTACAGGGTGCAACTAATGAAAAACTGTTTTTT
clone size: NA; J gene: TRBJ2-5; D gene: NA; V gene: TRBV7-3; CDR3 protein: CASSRGTEETQYF; CDR3 DNA: TGTGCCAGCAGCAGGGGAACCGAAGAGACCCAGTACTTC
clone size: NA; J gene: TRBJ2-7; D gene: NA; V gene: TRBV6-2/TRBV6-3; CDR3 protein: CASSYTTGKPFYEQYF; CDR3 DNA: TGTGCCAGCAGTTACACTACAGGGAAACCCTTCTACGAGCAGTACTTC
clone size: NA; J gene: TRBJ2-1; D gene: NA; V gene: TRBV19; CDR3 protein: CASSGALSSYNEQFF; CDR3 DNA: TGTGCCAGTAGTGGGGCCCTGAGCTCCTACAATGAGCAGTTCTTC
clone size: NA; J gene: TRBJ2-3; D gene: TRBD1; V gene: TRBV5-6; CDR3 protein: CASSFGQGTDTQYF; CDR3 DNA: TGTGCCAGCAGCTTCGGACAGGGCACAGATACGCAGTATTTT
clone size: NA; J gene: TRBJ2-5; D gene: TRBD2; V gene: TRBV5-6; CDR3 protein: CASSWGLAGTETQYF; CDR3 DNA: TGTGCCAGCAGCTGGGGACTAGCGGGAACAGAGACCCAGTACTTC
clone size: few; J gene: TRBJ2-1; D gene: TRBD2; V gene: TRBV27; CDR3 protein: CASTHSGGAGNEQFF; CDR3 DNA: TGTGCCAGCACCCATAGCGGGGGGGCCGGGAATGAGCAGTTCTTC
clone size: NA; J gene: TRBJ1-6; D gene: TRBD1; V gene: TRBV5-1; CDR3 protein: CASSLKGQGASPLHF; CDR3 DNA: TGCGCCAGCAGCTTGAAGGGACAGGGGGCTTCACCCCTCCACTTT
clone size: NA; J gene: TRBJ1-5; D gene: TRBD1; V gene: TRBV20-1; CDR3 protein: CSASVYRGIYSNQPQHF; CDR3 DNA: TGCAGTGCTAGTGTTTACAGGGGCATATATAGCAATCAGCCCCAGCATTTT
clone size: NA; J gene: TRBJ2-1; D gene: TRBD1; V gene: TRBV5-8; CDR3 protein: CATNRDRGNNEQFF; CDR3 DNA: TGTGCCACCAACCGGGACAGGGGGAACAATGAGCAGTTCTTC
clone size: NA; J gene: TRBJ2-2; D gene: TRBD2; V gene: TRBV9; CDR3 protein: CASSPRLALGGELFF; CDR3 DNA: TGTGCCAGCAGCCCCCGACTAGCTCTAGGCGGGGAGCTGTTTTTT
clone size: NA; J gene: TRBJ1-1; D gene: TRBD1; V gene: TRBV7-9; CDR3 protein: CASSSAGTADTEAFF; CDR3 DNA: TGTGCCAGCAGCTCGGCCGGGACAGCGGACACTGAAGCTTTCTTT
clone size: NA; J gene: TRBJ2-7; D gene: NA; V gene: TRBV27; CDR3 protein: CASSRTASLYEQYF; CDR3 DNA: TGTGCCAGCAGCCGGACAGCGTCTCTCTACGAGCAGTACTTC
clone size: NA; J gene: TRBJ1-3; D gene: TRBD1; V gene: TRBV28; CDR3 protein: CASIDGPGGSGNTIYF; CDR3 DNA: TGTGCCAGCATCGACGGGCCAGGGGGGTCTGGAAACACCATATATTTT
clone size: NA; J gene: TRBJ2-7; D gene: TRBD1; V gene: TRBV14; CDR3 protein: CASSQNRDRAAEQYF; CDR3 DNA: TGTGCCAGCAGCCAAAACCGGGACAGGGCCGCCGAGCAGTACTTC
clone size: NA; J gene: TRBJ1-2; D gene: TRBD1; V gene: TRBV6-5; CDR3 protein: CASSYTRQGSYGYTF; CDR3 DNA: TGTGCCAGCAGTTACACGAGACAGGGGTCCTATGGCTACACCTTC
clone size: NA; J gene: TRBJ1-5; D gene: TRBD1; V gene: TRBV7-2; CDR3 protein: CASTPEGGAGNQPQHF; CDR3 DNA: TGTGCCAGCACACCCGAAGGGGGCGCTGGCAATCAGCCCCAGCATTTT
clone size: NA; J gene: TRBJ2-4; D gene: TRBD1; V gene: TRBV2; CDR3 protein: CASSEFKGGRAGNIQYF; CDR3 DNA: TGTGCCAGCAGTGAATTTAAAGGGGGCCGGGCCGGAAACATTCAGTACTTC
clone size: few; J gene: TRBJ2-3; D gene: NA; V gene: TRBV11-2; CDR3 protein: CASSQRDTQYF; CDR3 DNA: TGTGCCAGCAGCCAACGGGATACGCAGTATTTT
clone size: NA; J gene: TRBJ1-2; D gene: TRBD1; V gene: TRBV2; CDR3 protein: CASSTGGNRKSYTF; CDR3 DNA: TGTGCCAGCAGTACAGGGGGCAATCGAAAGAGCTACACCTTC
clone size: NA; J gene: TRBJ2-7; D gene: TRBD2; V gene: TRBV27; CDR3 protein: CASSSGGAFYEQYF; CDR3 DNA: TGTGCCAGCAGTTCGGGAGGCGCCTTCTACGAGCAGTACTTC
clone size: NA; J gene: TRBJ2-7; D gene: TRBD1; V gene: TRBV5-1; CDR3 protein: CASSLGSTGGLYEQYF; CDR3 DNA: TGCGCCAGCAGCTTGGGCAGCACAGGGGGCTTATACGAGCAGTACTTC
clone size: NA; J gene: TRBJ1-2; D gene: TRBD1; V gene: TRBV27; CDR3 protein: CASSFTGGNYGYTF; CDR3 DNA: TGTGCCAGCAGTTTCACAGGGGGAAACTATGGCTACACCTTC
clone size: NA; J gene: TRBJ2-7; D gene: NA; V gene: TRBV9; CDR3 protein: CASSVLAVSYEQYF; CDR3 DNA: TGTGCCAGCAGCGTATTAGCGGTAAGCTACGAGCAGTACTTC
clone size: NA; J gene: TRBJ2-7; D gene: NA; V gene: TRBV2; CDR3 protein: CASTRGPSYEQYF; CDR3 DNA: TGTGCCAGCACGCGGGGGCCTTCCTACGAGCAGTACTTC
clone size: NA; J gene: TRBJ2-7; D gene: NA; V gene: TRBV18; CDR3 protein: CASSTRGAYEQYF; CDR3 DNA: TGTGCCAGCTCTACAAGAGGTGCCTACGAGCAGTACTTC